Listed below are T cell receptor beta chains from one sample, sequenced in a study of shared T cell receptors in the human thymus. Sequenced by immunoSEQ multiplex PCR; TCRdb stores in-frame clones only, minus some. Of approximately 730,000 clones detected, 80% to 90% appear once; the ten largest clones hold about 0.0098%. This sample also appeared in a second study, on human thymus T cells.

Material for sequencing was thymocytes. Source of these receptors: a girl less than two years old with a congenital heart defect. Both conserved end residues are part of each CDR3. The order of the fields is D gene, J gene, clone size, V gene, CDR3 protein, CDR3 DNA. D genes are given only for firm matches. Some rows have no size entry. The others give once, few or many, or a class for an expanded clone.

>TRBD1|TRBJ1-2|few|TRBV5-1
CASTKYPIPDRAFGYTF
TGCGCCAGCACAAAGTACCCGATCCCGGACAGGGCGTTTGGCTACACCTTC
>TRBD1|TRBJ1-2|.|TRBV4-1
CASSQEEGANYGYTF
TGCGCCAGCAGCCAAGAGGAGGGGGCCAACTATGGCTACACCTTC
>.|TRBJ2-3|.|TRBV2
CASSDLSQPDTQYF
TGTGCCAGCAGTGACTTAAGCCAACCAGATACGCAGTATTTT
>.|TRBJ2-2|.|TRBV6-5
CASSQNTGELFF
TGTGCCAGCAGCCAGAACACCGGGGAGCTGTTTTTT
>TRBD2|TRBJ2-2|.|TRBV29-1
CSVRGLAGNTGELFF
TGCAGCGTTCGTGGACTAGCGGGGAACACCGGGGAGCTGTTTTTT
>TRBD1|TRBJ2-7|.|TRBV15
CATSRQTGNSYEQYF
TGTGCCACCAGCAGACAGACAGGGAACTCCTACGAGCAGTACTTC
>.|TRBJ1-2|.|TRBV7-2
CASSATGGALGNGYTF
TGTGCCAGCAGCGCAACGGGGGGGGCGCTAGGAAATGGCTACACCTTC
>TRBD1|TRBJ2-1|.|TRBV9
CASSVETGGYYNEQFF
TGTGCCAGCAGCGTCGAGACAGGGGGTTACTACAATGAGCAGTTCTTC
>TRBD2|TRBJ2-7|.|TRBV9
CASSVESGSGGSDEQYF
TGTGCCAGCAGCGTAGAATCTGGAAGCGGGGGATCGGACGAGCAGTACTTC
>.|TRBJ2-3|.|TRBV14
CASSQAPQAPSTDTQYF
TGTGCCAGCAGCCAAGCGCCGCAGGCCCCTTCTACAGATACGCAGTATTTT
>TRBD1|TRBJ2-5|.|TRBV5-5
CASSVGTVIQETQYF
TGTGCCAGCAGCGTCGGGACAGTGATTCAAGAGACCCAGTACTTC
>.|TRBJ2-2|.|TRBV7-6
CASSLTPGLLTGELFF
TGTGCCAGCAGCTTGACCCCGGGACTCCTTACCGGGGAGCTGTTTTTT
>TRBD1|TRBJ1-2|.|TRBV7-6
CASSPLRGRQGAGYGYTF
TGTGCCAGCAGCCCCCTCAGGGGCCGACAGGGGGCGGGATATGGCTACACCTTC
>.|TRBJ1-1|.|TRBV5-6
CASSLARRKEAFF
TGTGCCAGCAGCTTGGCTCGGAGAAAGGAAGCTTTCTTT
>.|TRBJ1-3|.|TRBV5-6
CASSLAGGTIYF
TGTGCCAGCAGCCTCGCCGGGGGCACCATATATTTT
>.|TRBJ1-6|.|TRBV5-4
CASSLKGTDSSYNSPLHF
TGTGCCAGCAGCTTGAAAGGAACGGACAGCTCCTATAATTCACCCCTCCACTTT
>TRBD1|TRBJ1-1|few|TRBV4-3
CASSLGQGAHQAFF
TGCGCCAGCAGCCTCGGACAGGGGGCGCATCAAGCTTTCTTT
>TRBD1|TRBJ1-5|once|TRBV5-5
CASSHTGEASNQPQHF
TGTGCCAGCAGCCATACAGGGGAGGCTAGCAATCAGCCCCAGCATTTT
>TRBD1|TRBJ1-6|.|TRBV7-9
CASLETGASPLHF
TGTGCCAGCCTGGAGACAGGGGCTTCACCCCTCCACTTT
>TRBD1|TRBJ1-6|.|TRBV19
CASSRDRGLSSYNSPLHF
TGTGCCAGTAGTAGAGACAGGGGGCTGTCCTCCTATAATTCACCCCTCCACTTT
>.|TRBJ1-4|.|TRBV19
CATAGDTQNEKLFF
TGTGCCACCGCCGGGGACACTCAGAATGAAAAACTGTTTTTT
>TRBD1|TRBJ1-4|.|TRBV15
CATSSPRQGMREKLFF
TGTGCCACCAGCAGTCCCCGACAGGGTATGAGGGAAAAACTGTTTTTT
>TRBD2|TRBJ2-5|.|TRBV5-1
CASSSPSGGAIGETQYF
TGCGCCAGCAGCTCTCCTAGCGGGGGGGCCATCGGAGAGACCCAGTACTTC
>.|TRBJ2-5|.|TRBV11-2
CASKPGQVIFQETQYF
TGTGCCAGCAAGCCGGGACAAGTAATCTTCCAAGAGACCCAGTACTTC
>.|TRBJ1-5|.|TRBV9
CASSVEGGGVNQPQHF
TGTGCCAGCAGCGTAGAGGGGGGAGGGGTGAATCAGCCCCAGCATTTT
>TRBD1|TRBJ2-3|once|TRBV6-1
CASSWQGDLADTQYF
TGTGCCAGCAGTTGGCAGGGGGATTTGGCAGATACGCAGTATTTT
>.|TRBJ2-7|.|TRBV7-4
CASSFGVADPSYEQYF
TGTGCCAGCAGCTTCGGGGTAGCGGATCCCTCCTACGAGCAGTACTTC
>TRBD2|TRBJ2-5|.|TRBV5-1
CASSLTSGGRVPLDLETQYF
TGCGCCAGCAGCCTGACTAGCGGGGGGCGGGTCCCCTTGGATCTAGAGACCCAGTACTTC
>.|TRBJ1-3|few|TRBV5-6
CASSFIRAPLGSGNTIYF
TGTGCCAGCAGCTTTATTCGTGCACCTCTCGGCTCTGGAAACACCATATATTTT
>.|TRBJ1-2|.|TRBV10-3
CAIENRDYGYTF
TGTGCCATCGAAAACAGGGATTACGGCTACACCTTC
>TRBD2|TRBJ2-3|.|TRBV2
CASSEGGGADTQYF
TGTGCCAGCAGTGAGGGCGGGGGTGCAGATACGCAGTATTTT
>.|TRBJ1-5|.|TRBV4-1
CASSQGTGGGDQPQHF
TGCGCCAGCAGCCAAGGCACTGGTGGGGGCGATCAGCCCCAGCATTTT
>TRBD1|TRBJ1-2|.|TRBV7-9
CASSLGTGGYGYTF
TGTGCCAGCAGCTTAGGGACAGGGGGGTATGGCTACACCTTC
>.|TRBJ2-7|.|TRBV7-2
CASSSNGLAAYEQYF
TGTGCCAGCAGCTCAAACGGACTGGCGGCCTACGAGCAGTACTTC
>.|TRBJ1-2|.|TRBV28
CASRRKGHPNYGYTF
TGTGCCAGCAGAAGGAAGGGACACCCTAACTATGGCTACACCTTC
>.|TRBJ2-5|.|TRBV7-9
CASSHPKQGKETQYF
TGTGCCAGCAGCCATCCAAAACAGGGTAAAGAGACCCAGTACTTC
>TRBD2|TRBJ2-2|.|TRBV9
CASSGGLKRGGTRELFF
TGTGCCAGCAGCGGCGGTCTAAAGCGGGGGGGCACCCGGGAGCTGTTTTTT
>.|TRBJ1-1|.|TRBV19
CASSPRCFMNTEAFF
TGTGCCAGTAGCCCTAGGTGCTTTATGAACACTGAAGCTTTCTTT
>TRBD1|TRBJ1-5|once|TRBV11-2
CASSLGWDRGRVDNQPQHF
TGTGCCAGCAGCTTAGGATGGGACAGGGGAAGGGTTGACAATCAGCCCCAGCATTTT
>.|TRBJ2-5|.|TRBV29-1
CSVVVRGQETQYF
TGCAGCGTTGTGGTTAGGGGGCAAGAGACCCAGTACTTC